This note documents a single TCR beta chain sequence. Its antigen remains unknown. Naive CD8 T cells were sorted, and the gate applied was CD8+CD4-CCR7+CD45RA+. These data are taken from a study of molecular identifiers for immune sequencing clone quantification. Study outcomes and limitations: In cases of identical TCR molecules sharing a barcode, highly expanded clone sizes could be underestimated. Clones above 20 RNA copies held over 97% of effector molecules, under 1% in naive cells.

Germline V gene lookup returns CDR1 MNHEY and CDR2 SVGEGT. J was trimmed by 5 bases and V by 2 bases; bases with no gene match: 6. The CDR3 is 15 amino acids. TCRdb recomputed calls from the PCR reads with MiXCR, one row per CDR3 protein. The sample shows about 36,000 distinct CDR3 sequences, around 18% of them seen only once. The chain links TRBV6-2 or TRBV6-3 to TRBJ2-7; 10 positions match TRBD2. This clonotype was sampled from a human donor in good health. Some libraries in this study had Jurkat cell RNA spiked in. The sample consisted of naive CD8+ T cells from blood, with Jurkat cell RNA spiked in. Subset indicated: FACS-sorted CD8+CD4-CCR7+CD45RA+ naive T cells. The CDR3 DNA is TGTGCCAGCAGTTACCTTAGCGGGAGGACCAACGAGCAGTACTTC. It yields the protein CASSYLSGRTNEQYF.